This T cell receptor (beta chain) was profiled in a study of blood T cell repertoires in COVID-19. Study overall: Collection of acute and convalescent COVID-19 samples took place in the United States, Italy and Spain. PBMCs, B-cell-depleted T cells, or T cells provided the cDNA or gDNA that made up the material.

The CDR3 consists of 18 residues. In germline, CDR1 is MNHEY, CDR2 SMNVEV (reference sequence). Unmatched junction bases numbered 6, after V lost 4 bases and J lost 0 bases. Study processing details: Reference gene primer amplification gave nucleated cell count estimates. This table comes from immunoSEQ multiplex PCR, and its TCRdb copy is limited to in-frame clones, with some not included. That table gives V, J and clone size, and the DNA gave D and trimming. The table includes 55,000 to 80,000 clones, 80% to 90% detected once. This clonotype was sampled from a man between 45 and 60 years old with active COVID-19. Sequencing was done on a sample of peripheral blood. This chain connects TRBV27 to TRBJ2-6; the match to TRBD1 covers 10 bases. The DNA for the CDR3 is TGTGCCAGCAGTTCTTGGACAGGGGGGTTCTCTGGGGCCAACGTCCTGACTTTC. This codes for CASSSWTGGFSGANVLTF.